The 25 T cell receptor beta chains in this list originate from one sample, sequenced in a study of cytomegalovirus exposure and HLA in healthy donors. PCR used 60 Vbeta primers and 13 Jbeta primers. The repertoire was sequenced with immunoSEQ multiplex PCR; TCRdb's copy has only in-frame clones and lacks some. Of about 160,000 clones listed, 82% are singletons. The sequenced material came from PBMCs. Source of these receptors: a girl aged 2 to 9 in good health and CMV-seropositive.

The chain carries TRBV7-8 and TRBJ2-7; D possibly corresponds to TRBD2 (5 bases). CDR3 length: 17 amino acids. The V gene lost 0 bases and the J gene lost 3 bases, with 18 bases spanning the gap. In germline, CDR1 is SGHVS, CDR2 FQNEAQ. This CDR3 reads CASSLARLAGPYYEQYF. The DNA of the CDR3 is TGTGCCAGCAGCTTAGCTCGGCTAGCTGGGCCCTACTACGAGCAGTACTTC.

Notes on this clone: Within the sample, other DNA sequences also encode this same CDR3. The chain has TRBV27 and TRBJ1-1, with D hard to call. CDR1 is MNHEY and CDR2 is SMNVEV in the germline V gene (reference sequence). CDR3 length: 13 amino acids. Trimming took 6 bases from V and 0 from J, leaving 8 bases between them. CDR3 residues: CASRQLLNTEAFF. The CDR3 DNA sequence: TGTGCCAGCAGACAATTATTGAACACTGAAGCTTTCTTT.

The CDR3 protein is CSVEDIVMNTEAFF. CDR3 coding DNA: TGCAGCGTTGAAGACATAGTAATGAACACTGAAGCTTTCTTT. This chain joins TRBV29-1 and TRBJ1-1; D not certain. The CDR3 spans 14 residues. Germline assignment: CDR1 SQVTM and CDR2 ANQGSEA. V dropped 0 bases and J dropped 0 bases, with 8 bases sitting between them.

V is TRBV27 and J is TRBJ2-1, with D unresolved. Trimming removed 0 bases from V and 4 bases from J, with 4 bases in between. The V gene's germline CDR1 is MNHEY and CDR2 SMNVEV (reference sequence). CDR3 length: 13 residues. This CDR3 reads CASSLSLYNEQFF. CDR3 coding DNA: TGTGCCAGCAGTTTATCCCTTTACAATGAGCAGTTCTTC.

The chain employs TRBV7-8 and TRBJ1-5; D gene uncertain. Germline CDR1 and CDR2: SGHVS and FQNEAQ. The V end was cut by 5 bases, the J end by 7 bases, with 15 bases between. This CDR3 has 14 residues. CDR3 protein: CASSPEGSGQPQHF. The CDR3, as DNA: TGTGCCAGCAGCCCCGAAGGATCGGGACAGCCCCAGCATTTT.

The chain links TRBV6-1 to TRBJ1-1; 8 bases align to TRBD1. The CDR3 sequence is 15 residues long. V lost 4 bases, J lost 6 bases, and 10 bases stayed unmatched. Per the germline V gene, CDR1 is MNHNS and CDR2 is SASEGT. In nucleotides, the CDR3 is TGTGCCAGCAGTGTTTTAGCTAGGACAGGGTCTGAAGCTTTCTTT. Translated: CASSVLARTGSEAFF.

The V call is TRBV11-1, the J call TRBJ2-7, with 9 bases aligning to TRBD1. Germline CDR1 SGHAT, CDR2 FQDESV (reference sequence). The length of the CDR3 is 14 residues. The V and J ends lost 3 bases and 4 bases, in that order; junction bases with no gene match: 4. The CDR3 is CASSFGDRGYEQYF. The CDR3 bases are TGTGCCAGCAGCTTCGGAGACAGGGGGTACGAGCAGTACTTC.

The CDR3 here is CASSFEPGQTNEKLFF. As DNA, the CDR3 is TGCGCCAGCAGCTTTGAACCGGGACAGACTAATGAAAAACTGTTTTTT. This chain links TRBV5-1 with TRBJ1-4, with 7 bases that match TRBD1. V shed 2 bases, J shed 2 bases, and the junction held 6 bases outside the gene matches. CDR1 SGHRS and CDR2 YFSETQ come from the germline V gene. The CDR3 is made up of 16 amino acids. Full variable domain (remainder filled in from reference TRBV5-1 and TRBJ1-4): KAGVTQTPRYLIKTRGQQVTLSCSPISGHRSVSWYQQTPGQGLQFLFEYFSETQRNKGNFPGRFSGRQFSNSRSEMNVSTLELGDSALYLCASSFEPGQTNEKLFFGSGTQLSVL.

The V gene is TRBV30, the J gene TRBJ1-1, with TRBD1 matching 7 bases. The CDR3 extends over 13 amino acids. Germline loops: CDR1 GTSNPN, CDR2 SVGIG (reference sequence). V trimming: 3 bases; J trimming: 5 bases; junction bases outside the gene matches: 6. The CDR3 DNA reads as TGTGCCTGGAGGCCGGGACAGATGACTGAAGCTTTCTTT. Amino acid sequence: CAWRPGQMTEAFF.

V is TRBV2 and J is TRBJ2-5; 10 positions agree with TRBD1. The DNA matches TRBJ2-7 better at its end, which makes the J call doubtful. Germline CDR1 is SNHLY and CDR2 is FYNNEI. The CDR3 contains 15 residues. The CDR3 region has the DNA TGTGCCAGCAGATGGGACAGGGGCTCCCCATCCGAGCAGTACTTC. It yields the protein CASRWDRGSPSEQYF.

The rearrangement links TRBV27 to TRBJ1-2; 7 bases fit TRBD1. CDR1 and CDR2 from the germline V gene are MNHEY and SMNVEV (reference sequence). V shed 5 bases, J shed 8 bases, and the junction held 14 bases outside the gene matches. This CDR3 has 15 residues. Here the CDR3 reads CASSPARGGNWGYTF. CDR3 sequence (DNA): TGTGCCAGCAGTCCAGCGCGAGGGGGCAATTGGGGCTACACCTTC.

DNA for the CDR3: TGTGCCAGCAGCGTGGGACAGGGTAAAGAGCCCCAGCATTTT. It encodes CASSVGQGKEPQHF. V usage is TRBV5-8 and J usage is TRBJ1-5; 9 bases are a match to TRBD1. Losses at the gene ends were 4 bases for V and 8 bases for J; bases not matched to a gene: 7. Germline V CDR1 and CDR2: SGHTS, YDEGEE. The CDR3 length is 14 residues.

This rearrangement joins TRBV15 to TRBJ2-6; D possibly corresponds to TRBD1 (6 bases). Germline V lookup: CDR1 LNHNV, CDR2 YYDKDF (reference sequence). Trimming removed 2 bases at V and 0 bases at J, with 17 bases between. The CDR3 contains 19 residues. CDR3 protein: CATSRSTTGLSSGANVLTF. CDR3 in DNA: TGTGCCACCAGCAGATCCACGACAGGACTGAGCTCTGGGGCCAACGTCCTGACTTTC.

V and J are TRBV30 and TRBJ1-2; the D gene is possibly TRBD1 (6 bases). This CDR3 comprises 13 residues. Germline values: CDR1 GTSNPN, CDR2 SVGIG (reference sequence). The V and J ends lost 2 bases and 8 bases respectively, with 15 bases between them. The CDR3 spells CAWSSGGAGGYTF. The CDR3 bases are TGTGCCTGGAGTAGCGGGGGGGCCGGGGGCTACACCTTC. Full variable domain (outside the CDR3, taken from reference TRBV30 and TRBJ1-2): SQTIHQWPATLVQPVGSPLSLECTVEGTSNPNLYWYRQAAGRGLQLLFYSVGIGQISSEVPQNLSASRPQDRQFILSSKKLLLSDSGFYLCAWSSGGAGGYTFGSGTRLTVV.

The chain joins TRBV30 to TRBJ2-1; 12 bases are a match to TRBD1. This CDR3 spans 13 amino acids. Unmatched junction bases numbered 5, after V lost 5 bases and J lost 9 bases. Germline V gene lookup returns CDR1 GTSNPN and CDR2 SVGIG (reference sequence). The CDR3 DNA reads as TGTGCCTGGGAGGGACAGGGGGCTGCTGAGCAGTTCTTC. Translated: CAWEGQGAAEQFF.

The CDR3 nucleotides read TGTGCCAGCAGGGGGACAGGGAACACTGAAGCTTTCTTT. Amino acid sequence: CASRGTGNTEAFF. The chain has TRBV7-3 and TRBJ1-1; 8 bases are a match to TRBD1. Unmatched junction bases numbered 1, after V lost 6 bases and J lost 1 base. CDR1 and CDR2 from the germline V gene are SGHTA and FQGTGA. This CDR3 contains 13 residues.

The chain uses TRBV15 and TRBJ1-5; possible D gene TRBD1, 6 bases. With 1 base removed from V and 0 bases from J, the gap between germline ends came to 7 bases. The CDR3 extends over 15 amino acids. Germline V gene data show CDR1 as LNHNV and CDR2 as YYDKDF (reference sequence). This CDR3 is CATSRGQVSNQPQHF. The DNA of the CDR3 is TGTGCCACCAGCAGAGGACAGGTTAGCAATCAGCCCCAGCATTTT.

The rearrangement joins TRBV27 to TRBJ2-7, with TRBD2 as a possible D gene (5 bases). The CDR3 spans 14 residues. CDR1 is MNHEY and CDR2 is SMNVEV in the germline V gene (reference sequence). Trimming removed 4 bases at V and 3 bases at J, with 13 bases between. The CDR3 protein is CASSSWENGYEQYF. CDR3 coding DNA: TGTGCCAGCAGTTCCTGGGAGAACGGCTACGAGCAGTACTTC.

The chain joins TRBV28 to TRBJ2-5; D may be TRBD1 (6 bases). The CDR3 loop spans 14 amino acids. Per the germline V gene, CDR1 is MDHEN and CDR2 is SYDVKM. V was shortened by 3 bases and J by 5 bases, with 13 bases between the two germline ends. CDR3 DNA sequence: TGTGCCAGCAGTTTGGACCAGGGGCTGGAGACCCAGTACTTC. It translates to CASSLDQGLETQYF.

J is TRBJ2-4 and V is TRBV6-4, with TRBD2 matching over 11 bases. The germline CDR1 and CDR2 sequences are MRHNA and SNTAGT. V lost 8 bases and J lost 7; bases outside the gene matches: 16. The CDR3 has 17 residues. CDR3 sequence: CASPPPLAGGPLNIQYF. In nucleotides, the CDR3 is TGTGCCAGCCCTCCCCCATTAGCGGGAGGGCCGTTGAACATTCAGTACTTC.

The gene calls are TRBV2 and TRBJ1-5; D possibly corresponds to TRBD1 (6 bases). From germline, CDR1 is SNHLY and CDR2 FYNNEI. V was cut by 7 bases and J by 3 bases, with 10 bases left in between. The CDR3 consists of 13 residues. The CDR3, as DNA: TGTGCCAGCAAGGGGGTAACCAATCAGCCCCAGCATTTT. Protein: CASKGVTNQPQHF.

The V gene is TRBV7-9, the J gene TRBJ1-4, with TRBD1 matching 7 bases. The trim removed 5 bases at V and 4 bases at J, leaving 13 bases unmatched. The CDR3 contains 17 residues. Germline V gene lookup returns CDR1 SEHNR and CDR2 FQNEAQ (reference sequence). The CDR3 bases are TGTGCCAGCAGCCACACTAATACAGGGGCCATTAATGAAAAACTGTTTTTT. This codes for CASSHTNTGAINEKLFF.

The V and J genes are TRBV7-9 and TRBJ2-5; the match to TRBD1 covers 11 bases. The germline V gene has CDR1 SEHNR and CDR2 FQNEAQ (reference sequence). The CDR3 has 16 residues. Losses at the gene ends were 5 bases for V and 2 bases for J; bases not matched to a gene: 7. CDR3 DNA sequence: TGTGCCAGCAGCGTGCCGGGACAGGGGGGTCAAGAGACCCAGTACTTC. Its translation is CASSVPGQGGQETQYF.

The genes are TRBV6-1 and TRBJ2-3; TRBD1 matches at 8 bases. Germline CDR1 reads MNHNS; CDR2 reads SASEGT. The J segment lost 1 base and the V segment lost 6 bases, leaving 6 bases of the junction unmatched. The CDR3 length is 15 residues. The CDR3 loop is CASSGNRGGTDTQYF. The CDR3 DNA sequence: TGTGCCAGCAGCGGAAACAGGGGGGGCACAGATACGCAGTATTTT.

The V and J genes are TRBV30 and TRBJ2-5, with D maybe TRBD2 (6 bases). The CDR3 covers 14 residues. V lost 5 bases and J 1 base, leaving 14 bases between the germline ends. Germline values: CDR1 GTSNPN, CDR2 SVGIG (reference sequence). CDR3: CAWGEERAQETQYF. In DNA form, the CDR3 reads TGTGCCTGGGGCGAAGAGCGGGCCCAAGAGACCCAGTACTTC.